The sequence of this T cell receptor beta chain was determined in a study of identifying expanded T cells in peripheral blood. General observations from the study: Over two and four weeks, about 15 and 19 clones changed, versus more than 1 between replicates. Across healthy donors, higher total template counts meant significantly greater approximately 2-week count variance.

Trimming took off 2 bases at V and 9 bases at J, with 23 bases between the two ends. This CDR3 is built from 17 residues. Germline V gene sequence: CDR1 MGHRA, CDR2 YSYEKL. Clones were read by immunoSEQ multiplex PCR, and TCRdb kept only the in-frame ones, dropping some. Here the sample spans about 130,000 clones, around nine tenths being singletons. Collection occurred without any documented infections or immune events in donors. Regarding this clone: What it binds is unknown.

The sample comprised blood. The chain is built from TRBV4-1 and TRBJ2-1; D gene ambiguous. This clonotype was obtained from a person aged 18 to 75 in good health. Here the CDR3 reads CASSQLDLIAPISEQFF. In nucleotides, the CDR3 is TGCGCCAGCAGCCAATTGGATTTGATAGCCCCAATATCTGAGCAGTTCTTC.